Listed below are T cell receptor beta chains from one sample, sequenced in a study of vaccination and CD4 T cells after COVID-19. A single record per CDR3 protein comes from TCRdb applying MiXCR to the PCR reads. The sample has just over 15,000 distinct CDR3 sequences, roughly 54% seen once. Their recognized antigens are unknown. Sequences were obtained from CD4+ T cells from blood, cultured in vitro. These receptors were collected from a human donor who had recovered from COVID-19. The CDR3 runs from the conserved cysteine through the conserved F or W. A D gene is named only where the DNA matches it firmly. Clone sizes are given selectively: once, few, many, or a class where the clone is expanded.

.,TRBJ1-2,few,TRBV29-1,CSVEISGGAGGYTF,TGCAGCGTTGAAATATCCGGGGGCGCCGGTGGCTACACCTTC
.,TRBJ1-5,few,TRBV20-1,CSARDRSWYSNQPQHF,TGCAGTGCTAGAGATCGGTCATGGTATAGCAATCAGCCCCAGCATTTT
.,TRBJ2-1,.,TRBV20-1,CSARVDRSSYNEQFF,TGCAGTGCTAGAGTTGACCGGAGCTCCTACAATGAGCAGTTCTTC
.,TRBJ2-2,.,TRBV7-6,CASTPLGGSGGELFF,TGTGCCAGTACACCCTTGGGGGGTTCCGGCGGGGAGCTGTTTTTT
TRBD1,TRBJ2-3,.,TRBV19,CASSTGQNTDTQYF,TGTGCCAGTAGTACGGGACAGAACACAGATACGCAGTATTTT
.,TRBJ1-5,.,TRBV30,CAWSIYSNQPQHF,TGTGCCTGGAGTATCTATAGCAATCAGCCCCAGCATTTT
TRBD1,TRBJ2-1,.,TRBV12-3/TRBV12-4,CASSLGQGRNEQFF,TGTGCCAGCAGTCTTGGACAGGGTAGGAATGAGCAGTTCTTC
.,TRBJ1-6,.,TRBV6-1,CASSRGGYNSPLHF,TGTGCCAGCAGCCGGGGTGGATATAATTCACCCCTCCACTTT
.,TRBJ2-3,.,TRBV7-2,CASSAPPQADTQYF,TGTGCCAGCAGCGCGCCTCCACAGGCAGATACGCAGTATTTT
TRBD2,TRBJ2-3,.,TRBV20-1,CSASGAGASTDTQYF,TGCAGTGCTAGTGGAGCGGGGGCTAGCACAGATACGCAGTATTTT
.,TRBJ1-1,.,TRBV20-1,CSVSVGGGDFTEAFF,TGCAGTGTGTCCGTTGGCGGGGGCGATTTCACTGAAGCTTTCTTT
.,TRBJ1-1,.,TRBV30,CAWSVAGSQWNTEAFF,TGTGCCTGGAGTGTAGCAGGGTCCCAATGGAACACTGAAGCTTTCTTT
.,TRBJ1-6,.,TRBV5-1,CASSLGPLPEPLHF,TGCGCCAGCAGCTTGGGGCCCCTCCCTGAACCCCTCCACTTT
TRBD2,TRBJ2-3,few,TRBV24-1,CATSRSGSGTDTQYF,TGTGCCACCAGTCGGAGCGGGAGTGGCACAGATACGCAGTATTTT
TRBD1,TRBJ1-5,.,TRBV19,CASQGQGFGHGNQPQHF,TGTGCCAGTCAGGGACAGGGGTTCGGCCACGGCAATCAGCCCCAGCATTTT
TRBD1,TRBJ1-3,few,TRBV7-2,CASSLTGPTSGNTIYF,TGTGCCAGCAGCTTGACAGGGCCTACGTCTGGAAACACCATATATTTT
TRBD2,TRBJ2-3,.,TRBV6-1,CASSTQAGVGTDTQYF,TGTGCCAGCAGTACCCAAGCGGGAGTGGGCACAGATACGCAGTATTTT
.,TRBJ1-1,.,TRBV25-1,CASSEYRQNTEAFF,TGTGCCAGCAGTGAATATCGTCAGAACACTGAAGCTTTCTTT
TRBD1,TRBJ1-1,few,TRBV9,CASSKIQGTEAFF,TGTGCCAGCAGCAAAATACAGGGGACTGAAGCTTTCTTT
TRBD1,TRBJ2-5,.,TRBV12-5,CASGLAGQSDQYF,TGTGCTAGTGGTTTGGCGGGACAGTCAGACCAGTACTTC
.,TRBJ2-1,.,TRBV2,CASSDGGGAYNEQFF,TGTGCCAGCAGTGATGGCGGAGGGGCCTACAATGAGCAGTTCTTC
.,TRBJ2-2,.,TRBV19,CASSPNSLPTGELFF,TGTGCCAGTAGTCCCAACAGTTTACCCACCGGGGAGCTGTTTTTT
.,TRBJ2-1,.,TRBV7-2,CASSTRAGAGNEQFF,TGTGCCAGCAGCACCAGGGCAGGGGCAGGCAATGAGCAGTTCTTC
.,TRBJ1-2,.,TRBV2,CASRETGPYGYTF,TGTGCCAGCAGGGAGACAGGCCCTTATGGCTACACCTTC
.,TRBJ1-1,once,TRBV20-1,CSASRVPNTEAFF,TGCAGTGCTAGCAGAGTCCCAAACACTGAAGCTTTCTTT
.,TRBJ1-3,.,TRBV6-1,CASSARRSFGNTIYF,TGTGCCAGCAGTGCGAGGAGGAGCTTTGGAAACACCATATATTTT
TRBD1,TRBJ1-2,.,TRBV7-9,CASSIDREYGYTF,TGTGCCAGCAGCATTGACAGGGAATATGGCTACACCTTC
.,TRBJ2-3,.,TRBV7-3,CASSPTSTLSTDTQYF,TGTGCCAGCAGCCCAACTAGCACTTTAAGCACAGATACGCAGTATTTT
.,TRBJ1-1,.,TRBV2,CASSADGNTEAFF,TGTGCCAGCAGCGCGGACGGGAACACTGAAGCTTTCTTT
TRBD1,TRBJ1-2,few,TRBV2,CASTARGVGYGYTF,TGTGCCAGCACTGCCAGGGGGGTAGGTTATGGCTACACCTTC
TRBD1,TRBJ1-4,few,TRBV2,CASTRTGATNEKLFF,TGTGCCAGCACACGTACAGGGGCCACTAATGAAAAACTGTTTTTT
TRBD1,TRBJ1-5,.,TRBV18,CASSPRQGVEPQHF,TGTGCCAGCTCACCACGACAGGGGGTAGAGCCCCAGCATTTT
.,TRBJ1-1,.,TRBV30,CAWNGGRILMNTEAFF,TGTGCCTGGAATGGAGGACGGATCCTTATGAACACTGAAGCTTTCTTT
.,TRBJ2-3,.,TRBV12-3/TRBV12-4,CASTLTSSTDTQYF,TGTGCCAGCACCCTGACCTCTAGCACAGATACGCAGTATTTT
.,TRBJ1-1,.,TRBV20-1,CSAAGGTGKGLRNTEAFF,TGCAGTGCTGCAGGCGGGACGGGGAAGGGGCTCCGGAACACTGAAGCTTTCTTT